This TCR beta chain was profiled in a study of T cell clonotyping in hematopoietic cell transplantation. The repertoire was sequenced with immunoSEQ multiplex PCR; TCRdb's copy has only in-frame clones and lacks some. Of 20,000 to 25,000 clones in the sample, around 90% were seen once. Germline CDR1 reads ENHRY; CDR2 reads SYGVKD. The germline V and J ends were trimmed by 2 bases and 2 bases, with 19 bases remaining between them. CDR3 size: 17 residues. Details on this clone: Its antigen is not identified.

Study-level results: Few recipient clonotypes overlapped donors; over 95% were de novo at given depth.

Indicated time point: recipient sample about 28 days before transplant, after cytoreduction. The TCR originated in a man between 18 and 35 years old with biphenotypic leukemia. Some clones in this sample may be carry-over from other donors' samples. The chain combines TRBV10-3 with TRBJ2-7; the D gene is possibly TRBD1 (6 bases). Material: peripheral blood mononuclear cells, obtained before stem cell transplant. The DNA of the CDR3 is TGTGCCATCAGTGAGACCCGAAATTACGGGACAACCTACGAGCAGTACTTC. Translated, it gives CAISETRNYGTTYEQYF.